The clone carrying this T cell receptor (beta chain) was picked up many times. The TCRbeta library was prepared with unique molecular identifiers. TCRdb redid the calling of the PCR reads with MiXCR, one entry per CDR3 protein. The sample lists 200,000 to 250,000 distinct CDR3 sequences; around 9.5% were seen once. These data are taken from a study of T-cell reconstitution after alpha-beta-depleted transplantation in children. The V end was cut by 4 bases, the J end by 0 bases, with 13 bases between. The CDR3 spans 16 residues. Germline V gives CDR1 MNHEY, CDR2 SVGEGT. The chain combines TRBV6-2 or TRBV6-3 with TRBJ2-4; D is unresolved. Sample: PBMCs from the stem cell graft donor, taken from the stem cell graft. The receptor comes from a human donor who donated a stem cell graft to a child with acute lymphoblastic leukemia. The CDR3 reads CASSSTPTLAKNIQYF. The CDR3 DNA sequence: TGTGCCAGCAGTTCCACCCCTACTCTAGCCAAAAACATTCAGTACTTC.